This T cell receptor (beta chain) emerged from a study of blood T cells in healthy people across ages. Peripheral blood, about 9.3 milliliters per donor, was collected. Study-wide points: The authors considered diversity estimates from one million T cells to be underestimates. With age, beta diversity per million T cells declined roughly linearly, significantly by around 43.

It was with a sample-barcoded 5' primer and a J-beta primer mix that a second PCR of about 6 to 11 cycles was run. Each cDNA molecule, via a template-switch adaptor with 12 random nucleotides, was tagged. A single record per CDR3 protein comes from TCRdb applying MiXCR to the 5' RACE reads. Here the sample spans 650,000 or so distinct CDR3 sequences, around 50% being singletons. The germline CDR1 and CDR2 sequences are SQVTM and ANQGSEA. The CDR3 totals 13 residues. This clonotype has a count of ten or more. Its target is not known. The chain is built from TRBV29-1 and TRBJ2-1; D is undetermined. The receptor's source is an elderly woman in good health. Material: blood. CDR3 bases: TGCACCTACAGTCTCCTGACGTACAATGAGCAGTTCTTC. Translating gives CTYSLLTYNEQFF.